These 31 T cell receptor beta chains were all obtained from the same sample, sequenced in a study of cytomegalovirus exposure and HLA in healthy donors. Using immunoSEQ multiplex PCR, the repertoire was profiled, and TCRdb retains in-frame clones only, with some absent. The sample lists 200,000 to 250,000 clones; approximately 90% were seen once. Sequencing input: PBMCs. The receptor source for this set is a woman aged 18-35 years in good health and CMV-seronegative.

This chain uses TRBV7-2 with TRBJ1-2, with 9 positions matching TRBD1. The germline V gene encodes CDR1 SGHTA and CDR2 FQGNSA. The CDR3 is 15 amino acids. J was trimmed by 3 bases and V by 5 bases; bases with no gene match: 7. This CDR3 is CASSQTGGYDYGYTF. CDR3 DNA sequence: TGTGCCAGCAGCCAAACAGGGGGCTACGACTATGGCTACACCTTC.

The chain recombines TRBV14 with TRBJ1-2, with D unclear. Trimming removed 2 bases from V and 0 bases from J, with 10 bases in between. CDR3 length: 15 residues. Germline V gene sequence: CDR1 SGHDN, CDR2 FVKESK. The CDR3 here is CASSQFITANYGYTF. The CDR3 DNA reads TGTGCCAGCAGCCAATTCATCACAGCTAACTATGGCTACACCTTC.

DNA for the CDR3: TGCACCAGCAGCCAAGAAAGCCGGGAGAACACCGGGGAGCTGTTTTTT. Translation gives CTSSQESRENTGELFF. This chain joins TRBV1 and TRBJ2-2; the tabulated D call, TRBD2, remains unverified against the DNA. TRBV1 is shown as a pseudogene. The CDR3 contains 16 residues.

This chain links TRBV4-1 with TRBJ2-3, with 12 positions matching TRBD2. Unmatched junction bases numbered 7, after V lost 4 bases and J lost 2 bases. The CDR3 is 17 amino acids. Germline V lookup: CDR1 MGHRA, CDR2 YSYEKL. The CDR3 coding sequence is TGCGCCAGCAGCCTGGGACTAGCGGGTTTATTCACAGATACGCAGTATTTT. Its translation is CASSLGLAGLFTDTQYF.

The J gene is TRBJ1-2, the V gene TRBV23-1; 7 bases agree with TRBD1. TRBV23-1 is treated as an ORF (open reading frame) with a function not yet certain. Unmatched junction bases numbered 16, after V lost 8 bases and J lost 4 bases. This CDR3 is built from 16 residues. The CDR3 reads CASEYLVPGQSYGYTF. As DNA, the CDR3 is TGCGCCAGCGAGTACCTTGTACCGGGACAGAGCTATGGCTACACCTTC.

In DNA, the CDR3 is TGCAGCGTTCAGGACAGGGTGTTTGGGACTAATGAAAAACTGTTTTTT. Protein product: CSVQDRVFGTNEKLFF. This chain joins TRBV29-1 and TRBJ1-4, with TRBD1 matching 8 bases. V lost 5 bases and J lost 2; bases outside the gene matches: 10. This CDR3 is 16 amino acids long. Germline CDR1 and CDR2: SQVTM and ANQGSEA.

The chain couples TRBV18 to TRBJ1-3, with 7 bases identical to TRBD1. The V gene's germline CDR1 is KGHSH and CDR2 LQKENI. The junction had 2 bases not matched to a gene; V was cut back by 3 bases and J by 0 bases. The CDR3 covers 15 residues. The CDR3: CASSPGQNSGNTIYF. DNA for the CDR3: TGTGCCAGCTCACCGGGACAGAACTCTGGAAACACCATATATTTT.

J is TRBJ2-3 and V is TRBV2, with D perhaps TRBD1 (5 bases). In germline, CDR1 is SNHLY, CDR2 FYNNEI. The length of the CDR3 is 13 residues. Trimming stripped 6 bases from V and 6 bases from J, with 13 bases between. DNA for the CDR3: TGTGCCAGCAGCCTACCGACAGCGGATACGCAGTATTTT. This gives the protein CASSLPTADTQYF.

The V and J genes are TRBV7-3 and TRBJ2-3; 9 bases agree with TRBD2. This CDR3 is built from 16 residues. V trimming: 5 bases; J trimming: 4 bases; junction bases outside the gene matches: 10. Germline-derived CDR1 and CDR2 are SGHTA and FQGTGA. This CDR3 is CASSALAGVMSDTQYF. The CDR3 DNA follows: TGTGCCAGCAGCGCTTTAGCGGGAGTCATGTCAGATACGCAGTATTTT.

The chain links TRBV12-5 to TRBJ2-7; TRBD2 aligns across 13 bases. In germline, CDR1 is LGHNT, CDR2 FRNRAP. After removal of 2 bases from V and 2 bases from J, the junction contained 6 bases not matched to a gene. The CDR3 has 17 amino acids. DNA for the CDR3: TGTGCTAGTGGTTTGCCGACTAGCGGGAGGAGCACCTACGAGCAGTACTTC. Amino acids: CASGLPTSGRSTYEQYF.

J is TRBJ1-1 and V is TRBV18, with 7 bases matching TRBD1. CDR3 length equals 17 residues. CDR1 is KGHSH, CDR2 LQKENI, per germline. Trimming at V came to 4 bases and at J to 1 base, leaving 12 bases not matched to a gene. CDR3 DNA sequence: TGTGCCAGCTCACTGGGTTCAGGGGGTGAAGAGAACACTGAAGCTTTCTTT. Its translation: CASSLGSGGEENTEAFF.

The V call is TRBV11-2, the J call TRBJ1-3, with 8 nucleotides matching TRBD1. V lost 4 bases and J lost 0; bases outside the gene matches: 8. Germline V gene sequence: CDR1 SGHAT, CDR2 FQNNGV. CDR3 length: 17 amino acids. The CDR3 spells CASSSGTGGLSGNTIYF. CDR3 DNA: TGTGCCAGCAGCTCCGGTACAGGGGGGCTCTCTGGAAACACCATATATTTT.

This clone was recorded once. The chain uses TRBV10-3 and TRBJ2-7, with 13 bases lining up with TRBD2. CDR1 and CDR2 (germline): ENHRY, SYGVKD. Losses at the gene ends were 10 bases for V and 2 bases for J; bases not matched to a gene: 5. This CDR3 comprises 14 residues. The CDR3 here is CATSGLAGPYEQYF. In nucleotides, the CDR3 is TGTGCCACTTCGGGACTAGCGGGACCCTACGAGCAGTACTTC.

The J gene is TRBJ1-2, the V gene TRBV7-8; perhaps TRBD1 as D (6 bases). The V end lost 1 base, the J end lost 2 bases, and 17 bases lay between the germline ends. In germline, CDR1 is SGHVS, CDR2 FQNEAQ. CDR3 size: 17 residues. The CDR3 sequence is CASSLGRAGHRNYGYTF. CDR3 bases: TGTGCCAGCAGCTTAGGTCGAGCGGGACACCGAAACTATGGCTACACCTTC.

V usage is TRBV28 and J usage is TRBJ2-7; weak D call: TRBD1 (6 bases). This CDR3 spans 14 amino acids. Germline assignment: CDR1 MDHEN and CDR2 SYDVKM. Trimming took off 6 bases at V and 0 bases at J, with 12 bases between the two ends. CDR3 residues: CASRSRTDSYEQYF. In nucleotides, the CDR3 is TGTGCCAGCAGAAGCAGGACAGACTCCTACGAGCAGTACTTC. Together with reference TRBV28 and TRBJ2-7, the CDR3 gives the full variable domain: DVKVTQSSRYLVKRTGEKVFLECVQDMDHENMFWYRQDPGLGLRLIYFSYDVKMKEKGDIPEGYSVSREKKERFSLILESASTNQTSMYLCASRSRTDSYEQYFGPGTRLTVT.

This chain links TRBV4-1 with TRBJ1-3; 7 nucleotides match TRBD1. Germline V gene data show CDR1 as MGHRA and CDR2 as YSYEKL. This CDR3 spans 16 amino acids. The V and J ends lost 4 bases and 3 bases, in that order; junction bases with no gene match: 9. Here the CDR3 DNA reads TGCGCCAGCAGCCGAATACAGGGGACGGGTGGAAACACCATATATTTT. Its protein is CASSRIQGTGGNTIYF.

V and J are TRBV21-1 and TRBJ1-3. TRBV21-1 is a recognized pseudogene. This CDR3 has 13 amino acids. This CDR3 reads CASSKVPGNTIYF. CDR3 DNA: TGTGCCAGCAGCAAAGTCCCGGGAAACACCATATATTTT.

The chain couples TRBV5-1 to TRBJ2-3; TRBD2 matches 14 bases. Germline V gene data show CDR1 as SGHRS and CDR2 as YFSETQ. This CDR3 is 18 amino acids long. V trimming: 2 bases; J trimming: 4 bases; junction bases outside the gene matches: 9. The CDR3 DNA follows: TGCGCCAGCAGCTTTGCTAGACTAGCGGGAGGGAAGGCAGATACGCAGTATTTT. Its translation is CASSFARLAGGKADTQYF. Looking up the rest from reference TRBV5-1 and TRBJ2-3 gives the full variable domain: KAGVTQTPRYLIKTRGQQVTLSCSPISGHRSVSWYQQTPGQGLQFLFEYFSETQRNKGNFPGRFSGRQFSNSRSEMNVSTLELGDSALYLCASSFARLAGGKADTQYFGPGTRLTVL.

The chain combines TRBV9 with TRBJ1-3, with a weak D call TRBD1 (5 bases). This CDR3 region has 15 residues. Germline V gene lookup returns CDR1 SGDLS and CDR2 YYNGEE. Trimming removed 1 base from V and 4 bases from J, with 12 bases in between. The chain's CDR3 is CASSVRGDPGNTIYF. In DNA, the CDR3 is TGTGCCAGCAGCGTAAGGGGTGATCCCGGAAACACCATATATTTT.

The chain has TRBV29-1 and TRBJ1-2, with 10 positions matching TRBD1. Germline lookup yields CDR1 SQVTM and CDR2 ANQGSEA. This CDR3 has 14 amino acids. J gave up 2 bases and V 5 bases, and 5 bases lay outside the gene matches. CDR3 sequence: CSVPGQGINYGYTF. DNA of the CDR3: TGCAGCGTTCCGGGACAGGGGATAAACTATGGCTACACCTTC.

CDR3 nucleotide sequence: TGTGCCAGCAGTTTCCCGGGACTAGCGGGACGTGGTGAGCAGTTCTTC. Protein sequence: CASSFPGLAGRGEQFF. The chain carries TRBV11-1 and TRBJ2-1; TRBD2 aligns across 13 bases. Germline trimming cut 6 bases from V and 9 bases from J; bases unmatched to any gene: 11. This CDR3 is built from 16 residues. Looked up from germline, CDR1 is SGHAT and CDR2 is FQDESV (reference sequence).

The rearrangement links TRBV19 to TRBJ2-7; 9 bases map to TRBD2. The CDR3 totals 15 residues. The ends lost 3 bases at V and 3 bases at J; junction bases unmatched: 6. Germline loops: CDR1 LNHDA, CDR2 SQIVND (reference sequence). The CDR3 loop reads CASSMEAGGLYEQYF. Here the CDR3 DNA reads TGTGCCAGTAGTATGGAGGCGGGAGGGCTCTACGAGCAGTACTTC.

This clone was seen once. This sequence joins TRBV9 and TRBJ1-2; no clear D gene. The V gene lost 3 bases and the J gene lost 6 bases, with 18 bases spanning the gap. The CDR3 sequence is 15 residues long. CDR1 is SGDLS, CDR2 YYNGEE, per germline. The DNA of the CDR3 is TGTGCCAGCAGCGCGGCTCTCGACATGATAGATGGCTACACCTTC. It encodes CASSAALDMIDGYTF.

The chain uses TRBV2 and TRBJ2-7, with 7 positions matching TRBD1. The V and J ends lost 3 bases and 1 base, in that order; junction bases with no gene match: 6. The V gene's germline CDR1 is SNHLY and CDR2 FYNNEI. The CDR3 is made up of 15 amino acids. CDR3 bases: TGTGCCAGCAGTGACCTCGACAGGGCTTCCTACGAGCAGTACTTC. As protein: CASSDLDRASYEQYF.

This CDR3 reads CATSSIGGTSGSYDEQYF. The CDR3 nucleotides are TGTGCCACCAGCAGCATAGGGGGGACTAGCGGGAGTTACGACGAGCAGTACTTC. The rearrangement joins TRBV15 to TRBJ2-7; 14 bases line up with TRBD2. Germline V gene sequence: CDR1 LNHNV, CDR2 YYDKDF (reference sequence). The CDR3 is 18 amino acids. The V and J ends lost 3 bases and 5 bases, in that order; junction bases with no gene match: 12. Filled out from reference TRBV15 and TRBJ2-7, the complete variable domain reads DAMVIQNPRYQVTQFGKPVTLSCSQTLNHNVMYWYQQKSSQAPKLLFHYYDKDFNNEADTPDNFQSRRPNTSFCFLDIRSPGLGDTAMYLCATSSIGGTSGSYDEQYFGPGTRLTVT.

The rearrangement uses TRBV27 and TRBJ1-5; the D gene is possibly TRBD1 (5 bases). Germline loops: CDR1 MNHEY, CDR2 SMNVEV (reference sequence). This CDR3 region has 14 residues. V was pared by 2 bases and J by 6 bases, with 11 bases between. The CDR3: CASSLAGRGQPQHF. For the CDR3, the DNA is TGTGCCAGCAGTTTAGCAGGTAGGGGTCAGCCCCAGCATTTT.

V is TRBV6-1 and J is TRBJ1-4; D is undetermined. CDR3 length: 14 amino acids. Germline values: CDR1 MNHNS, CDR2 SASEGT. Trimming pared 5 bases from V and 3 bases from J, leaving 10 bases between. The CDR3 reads CASSFEVANEKLFF. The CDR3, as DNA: TGTGCCAGCAGTTTCGAGGTCGCTAATGAAAAACTGTTTTTT.

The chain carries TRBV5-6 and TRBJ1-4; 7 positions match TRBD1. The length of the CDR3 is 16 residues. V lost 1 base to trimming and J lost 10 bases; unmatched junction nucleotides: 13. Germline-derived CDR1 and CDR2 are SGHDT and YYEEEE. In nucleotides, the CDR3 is TGTGCCAGCAGCTTGTACGGGACAGAGCTCGCCGGAAAACTGTTTTTT. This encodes CASSLYGTELAGKLFF.

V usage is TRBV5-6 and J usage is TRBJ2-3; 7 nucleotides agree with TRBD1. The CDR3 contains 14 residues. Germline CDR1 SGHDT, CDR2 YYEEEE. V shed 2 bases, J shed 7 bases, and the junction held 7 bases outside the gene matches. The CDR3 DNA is TGTGCCAGCAGCTTACCGGGACAGCAGAATACGCAGTATTTT. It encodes CASSLPGQQNTQYF. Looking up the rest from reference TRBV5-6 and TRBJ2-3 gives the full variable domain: DAGVTQSPTHLIKTRGQQVTLRCSPKSGHDTVSWYQQALGQGPQFIFQYYEEEERQRGNFPDRFSGHQFPNYSSELNVNALLLGDSALYLCASSLPGQQNTQYFGPGTRLTVL.

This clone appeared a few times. CDR3 nucleotides: TGTGCCAGCAGTTCTCCACAGGGAATTTATTCACCCCTCCACTTT. Protein: CASSSPQGIYSPLHF. V and J are TRBV28 and TRBJ1-6, with D possibly being TRBD1 (6 bases). This CDR3 is 15 amino acids long. The V gene's germline CDR1 is MDHEN and CDR2 SYDVKM. V lost 4 bases to trimming and J lost 8 bases, with 15 bases between them.

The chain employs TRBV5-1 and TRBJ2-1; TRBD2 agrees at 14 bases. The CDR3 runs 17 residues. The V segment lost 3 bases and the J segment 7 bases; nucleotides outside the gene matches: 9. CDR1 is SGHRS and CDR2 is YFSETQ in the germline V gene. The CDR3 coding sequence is TGCGCCAGCAGCTCTGGGACTAGCGGGAGCAGGAAGAATGAGCAGTTCTTC. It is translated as CASSSGTSGSRKNEQFF.